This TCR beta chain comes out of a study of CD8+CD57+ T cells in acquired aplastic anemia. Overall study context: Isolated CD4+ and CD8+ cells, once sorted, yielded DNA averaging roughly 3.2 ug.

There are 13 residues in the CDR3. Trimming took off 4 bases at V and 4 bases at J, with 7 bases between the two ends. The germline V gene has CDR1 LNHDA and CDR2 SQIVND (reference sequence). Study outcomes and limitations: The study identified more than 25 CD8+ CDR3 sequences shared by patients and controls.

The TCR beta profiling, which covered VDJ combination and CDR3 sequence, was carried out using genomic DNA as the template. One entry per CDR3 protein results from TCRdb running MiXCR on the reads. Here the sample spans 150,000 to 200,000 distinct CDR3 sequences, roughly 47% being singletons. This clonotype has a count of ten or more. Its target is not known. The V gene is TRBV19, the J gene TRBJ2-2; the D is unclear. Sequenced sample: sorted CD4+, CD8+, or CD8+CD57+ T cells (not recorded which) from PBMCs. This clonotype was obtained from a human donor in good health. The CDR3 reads CASSKQTTGELFF. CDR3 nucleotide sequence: TGTGCCAGTAGTAAACAGACCACCGGGGAGCTGTTTTTT.